Sequencing of this TCR beta chain was carried out in a study of blood T cell repertoires in COVID-19. Across the whole study: T cells, B-cell-depleted T cells, or PBMCs provided the cDNA or gDNA that served as material.

Patients from Seattle were sampled longitudinally, starting during active infection. Authors' data handling: Amplification with reference gene primers provided the estimates of nucleated cell counts. Here immunoSEQ multiplex PCR was the method, and the copy in TCRdb shows in-frame clones only, minus some. V and J calls plus clone size are reproduced from that table; the DNA served to infer D and trimming. The repertoire holds approximately 170,000 clones, with around nine tenths as singletons. Germline V CDR1 and CDR2: LGHNA, YNFKEQ. The CDR3 loop spans 15 amino acids. Trimming took off 4 bases at V and 1 base at J, with 11 bases between the two ends.

Sequenced sample: peripheral blood. The sequence derives from a woman at least 80 years old with COVID-19, enrolled during active disease. The chain links TRBV4-2 to TRBJ1-5; D unclear. CDR3 sequence reads: CASSPSSQSNQPQHF. DNA for the CDR3: TGTGCCAGCAGCCCCTCGTCGCAGAGCAATCAGCCCCAGCATTTT.